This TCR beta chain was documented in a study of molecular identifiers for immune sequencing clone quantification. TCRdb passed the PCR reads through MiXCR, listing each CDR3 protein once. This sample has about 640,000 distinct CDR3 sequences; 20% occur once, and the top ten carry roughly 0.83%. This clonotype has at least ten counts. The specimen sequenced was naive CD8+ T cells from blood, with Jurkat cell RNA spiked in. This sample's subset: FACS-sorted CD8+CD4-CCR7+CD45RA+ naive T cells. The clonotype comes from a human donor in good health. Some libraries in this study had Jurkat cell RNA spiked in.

CDR3 in amino acids: CASSFQGSAYEQYF. For the CDR3, the DNA is TGCGCCAGCAGCTTTCAGGGGTCTGCCTACGAGCAGTACTTC. This chain joins TRBV5-1 and TRBJ2-7; perhaps TRBD1 as D (6 bases). The V gene lost 2 bases and the J gene lost 2 bases, with 11 bases spanning the gap. Germline assignment: CDR1 SGHRS and CDR2 YFSETQ. The CDR3 covers 14 residues.